The clone carrying this T cell receptor (beta chain) was seen more than once but under ten times. This sample is drawn from a study of T cell changes during pregnancy in multiple sclerosis. Sequencing was performed with immunoSEQ multiplex PCR; in TCRdb, only in-frame clones are kept and a portion is missing. This table holds 40,000 to 45,000 clones, 80% to 90% found once. The sequence derives from a female donor with multiple sclerosis, enrolled in a pregnancy study. The material sequenced was CD4+ T cells from peripheral blood mononuclear cells, taken in the first trimester of pregnancy.

The CDR3 DNA reads as TGCAGCGTTGAAATGGTCGGGACTAGCGTGTACAATGAGCAGTTCTTC. It codes for CSVEMVGTSVYNEQFF. The rearrangement joins TRBV29-1 to TRBJ2-1, with 10 bases fitting TRBD2. The trim removed 2 bases at V and 4 bases at J, leaving 8 bases unmatched. CDR3 length: 16 residues. Per the germline V gene, CDR1 is SQVTM and CDR2 is ANQGSEA.